The clone carrying this T cell receptor (beta chain) was seen ten or more times. Its target is unknown. The data are from a study of blood T cells in healthy people across ages. Study findings and constraints: Naive CD4+ cell counts and diversity both ran higher in long-lived than in aged donors. Lack of knowledge of donor CMV status possibly confounded expanded clonotype changes.

A sample-barcoded 5' primer and a J-beta primer mix were used in a second PCR of roughly 6 to 12 cycles. TCRdb re-analysed the 5' RACE reads in MiXCR, keeping a single row per CDR3 protein. The table has approximately 810,000 distinct CDR3 sequences, 25% to 30% seen once; the top ten hold roughly 17%. Sequenced input: blood. The sequence was obtained from a woman at least 80 years old in good health.

Written as DNA, the CDR3 is TGCGCCAGCAGCCATACTCGGGGGCCTAGCACAGATACGCAGTATTTT. It encodes CASSHTRGPSTDTQYF. The J gene is TRBJ2-3, the V gene TRBV4-3, with D perhaps TRBD1 or TRBD2 (6 bases each). CDR1 is LGHNA, CDR2 YSLEER, per germline. CDR3 length: 16 residues. Between the trimmed V and J ends, which lost 3 bases and 0 bases, there was a span of 13 bases.